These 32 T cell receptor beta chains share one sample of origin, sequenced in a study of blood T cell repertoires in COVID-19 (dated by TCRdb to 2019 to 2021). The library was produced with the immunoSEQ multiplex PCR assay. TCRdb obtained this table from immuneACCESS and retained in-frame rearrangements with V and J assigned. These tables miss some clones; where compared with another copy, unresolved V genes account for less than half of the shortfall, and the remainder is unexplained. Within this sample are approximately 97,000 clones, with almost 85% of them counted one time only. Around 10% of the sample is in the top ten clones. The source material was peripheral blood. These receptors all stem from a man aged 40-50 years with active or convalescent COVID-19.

The CDR3 sequence: CASGSSGGANEQFF. The CDR3 DNA is TGTGCCAGCGGATCTAGCGGGGGGGCAAATGAGCAGTTCTTC. The chain recombines TRBV7-3 with TRBJ2-1; 12 nucleotides line up with TRBD2. The CDR3 contains 14 residues. Germline assignment: CDR1 SGHTA and CDR2 FQGTGA. The V segment lost 8 bases and the J segment 7 bases; nucleotides outside the gene matches: 6.

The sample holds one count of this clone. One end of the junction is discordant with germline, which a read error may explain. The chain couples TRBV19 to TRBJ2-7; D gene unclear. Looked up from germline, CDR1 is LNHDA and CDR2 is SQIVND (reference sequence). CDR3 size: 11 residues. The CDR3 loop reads CASPLFRWLPF. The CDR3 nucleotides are TGTGCCAGTCCCCTATTCAGGTGGCTCCCCTTC.

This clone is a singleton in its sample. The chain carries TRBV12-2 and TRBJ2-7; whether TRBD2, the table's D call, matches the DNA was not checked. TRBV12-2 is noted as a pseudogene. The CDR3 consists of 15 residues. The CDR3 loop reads CASRLALALRHEQYF. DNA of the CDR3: TGTGCAAGTCGCTTAGCCTTAGCGCTTCGGCACGAGCAGTACTTC.

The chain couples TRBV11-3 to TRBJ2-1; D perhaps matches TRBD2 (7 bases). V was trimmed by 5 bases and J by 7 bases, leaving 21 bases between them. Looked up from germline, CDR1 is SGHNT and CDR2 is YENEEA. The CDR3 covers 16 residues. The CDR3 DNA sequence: TGTGCCAGCAGCCCCCGTCTGGGGGGGGCTGGGAATGAGCAGTTCTTC. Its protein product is CASSPRLGGAGNEQFF.

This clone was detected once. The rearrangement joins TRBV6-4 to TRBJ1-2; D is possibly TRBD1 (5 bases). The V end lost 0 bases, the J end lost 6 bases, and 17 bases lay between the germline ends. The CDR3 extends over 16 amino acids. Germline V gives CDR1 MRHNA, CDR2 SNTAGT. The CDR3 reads CASSDSGRGERNGYTF. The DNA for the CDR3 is TGTGCCAGCAGTGACTCGGGGAGGGGAGAGAGAAATGGCTACACCTTC.

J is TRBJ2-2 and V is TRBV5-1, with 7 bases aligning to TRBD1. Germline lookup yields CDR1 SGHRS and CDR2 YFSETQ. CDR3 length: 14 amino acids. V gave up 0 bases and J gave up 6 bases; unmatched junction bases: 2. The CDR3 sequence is CASSLEQGSGELFF. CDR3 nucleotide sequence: TGCGCCAGCAGCTTGGAACAGGGGTCCGGGGAGCTGTTTTTT. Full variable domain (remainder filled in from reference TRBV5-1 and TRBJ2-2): KAGVTQTPRYLIKTRGQQVTLSCSPISGHRSVSWYQQTPGQGLQFLFEYFSETQRNKGNFPGRFSGRQFSNSRSEMNVSTLELGDSALYLCASSLEQGSGELFFGEGSRLTVL.

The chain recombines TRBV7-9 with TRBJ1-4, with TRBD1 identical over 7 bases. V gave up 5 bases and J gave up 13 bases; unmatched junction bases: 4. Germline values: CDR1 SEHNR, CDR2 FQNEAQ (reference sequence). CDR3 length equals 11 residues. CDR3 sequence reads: CASSPGQALFF. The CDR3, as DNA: TGTGCCAGCAGCCCCGGACAGGCACTGTTTTTT.

CDR3 coding DNA: TGTGCCAGCAGCTTGGAAATACAGGGAGCCTACGAGCAGTACTTC. This codes for CASSLEIQGAYEQYF. J is TRBJ2-7 and V is TRBV5-4; perhaps TRBD1 as D (6 bases). Germline assignment: CDR1 SGHNT and CDR2 YYREEE (reference sequence). The V and J ends lost 0 bases and 2 bases respectively, with 12 bases between them. The CDR3 totals 15 residues.

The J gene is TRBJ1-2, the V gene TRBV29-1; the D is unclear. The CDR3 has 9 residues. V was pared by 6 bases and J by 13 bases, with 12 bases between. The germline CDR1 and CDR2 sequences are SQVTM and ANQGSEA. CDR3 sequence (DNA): TGCAGCGTGGAGACTGACGGCACCTTC. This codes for CSVETDGTF.

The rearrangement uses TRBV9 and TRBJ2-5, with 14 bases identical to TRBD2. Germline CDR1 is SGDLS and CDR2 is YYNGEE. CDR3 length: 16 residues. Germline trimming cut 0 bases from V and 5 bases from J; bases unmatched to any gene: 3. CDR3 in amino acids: CASSVGLAGGRETQYF. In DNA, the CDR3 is TGTGCCAGCAGCGTAGGACTAGCGGGGGGGCGGGAGACCCAGTACTTC.

The CDR3: CSATLAYEQYF. Here the CDR3 DNA reads TGCAGTGCCACACTAGCTTACGAGCAGTACTTC. The chain employs TRBV20-1 and TRBJ2-7; a weak D match, TRBD2 (6 bases). The CDR3 is 11 amino acids. The germline V gene encodes CDR1 DFQATT and CDR2 SNEGSKA (reference sequence). The ends were cut back, 6 bases at V and 4 bases at J, with 10 bases in the middle.

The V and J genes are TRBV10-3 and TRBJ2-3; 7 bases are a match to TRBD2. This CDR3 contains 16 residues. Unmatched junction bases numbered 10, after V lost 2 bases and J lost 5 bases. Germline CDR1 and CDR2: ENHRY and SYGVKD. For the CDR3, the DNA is TGTGCCATCAGTGAGGGGACTACCACTGTTGGAGATACGCAGTATTTT. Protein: CAISEGTTTVGDTQYF.

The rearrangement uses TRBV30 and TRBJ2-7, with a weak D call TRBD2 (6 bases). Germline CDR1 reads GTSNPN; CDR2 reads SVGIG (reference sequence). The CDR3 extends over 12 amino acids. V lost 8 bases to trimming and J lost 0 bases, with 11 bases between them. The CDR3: CASGRRSYEQYF. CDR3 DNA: TGTGCCAGCGGGCGCCGCTCCTACGAGCAGTACTTC.

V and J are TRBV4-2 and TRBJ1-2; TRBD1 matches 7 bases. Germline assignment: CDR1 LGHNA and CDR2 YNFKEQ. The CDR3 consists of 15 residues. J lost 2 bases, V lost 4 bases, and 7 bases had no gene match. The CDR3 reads CASSPSGTANYGYTF. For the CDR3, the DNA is TGTGCCAGCAGCCCTTCCGGGACAGCAAACTATGGCTACACCTTC.

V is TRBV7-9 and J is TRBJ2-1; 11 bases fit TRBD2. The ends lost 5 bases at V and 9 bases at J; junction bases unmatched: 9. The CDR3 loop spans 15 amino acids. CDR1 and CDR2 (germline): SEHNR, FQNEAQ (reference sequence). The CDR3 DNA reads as TGTGCCAGCAGCCCCGGGACTAGCGGTTCAGGTGAGCAGTTCTTC. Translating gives CASSPGTSGSGEQFF.

This CDR3 is CASSVETGSSYNSPLHF. The DNA of the CDR3 is TGTGCCAGCAGCGTAGAAACAGGGAGCTCCTATAATTCACCCCTCCACTTT. The chain carries TRBV9 and TRBJ1-6, with a possible D match to TRBD1 (6 bases). Germline V CDR1 and CDR2: SGDLS, YYNGEE. V dropped 0 bases and J dropped 0 bases, with 10 bases sitting between them. CDR3 length: 17 amino acids. The complete variable domain, with remaining parts taken from reference TRBV9 and TRBJ1-6, reads DSGVTQTPKHLITATGQRVTLRCSPRSGDLSVYWYQQSLDQGLQFLIQYYNGEERAKGNILERFSAQQFPDLHSELNLSSLELGDSALYFCASSVETGSSYNSPLHFGNGTRLTVT.

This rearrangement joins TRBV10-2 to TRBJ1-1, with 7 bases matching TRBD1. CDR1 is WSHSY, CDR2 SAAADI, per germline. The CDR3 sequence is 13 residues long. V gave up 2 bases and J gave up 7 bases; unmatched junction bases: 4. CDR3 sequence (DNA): TGCGCCAGCAGTGAGACAGGGGATGGTGAAGCTTTCTTT. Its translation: CASSETGDGEAFF.

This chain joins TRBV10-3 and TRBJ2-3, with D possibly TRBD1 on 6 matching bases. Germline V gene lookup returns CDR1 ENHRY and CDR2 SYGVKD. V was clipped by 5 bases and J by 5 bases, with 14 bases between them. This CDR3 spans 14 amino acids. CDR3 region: CAISTQGARDTQYF. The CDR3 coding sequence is TGTGCCATCAGTACACAGGGTGCCAGAGATACGCAGTATTTT.

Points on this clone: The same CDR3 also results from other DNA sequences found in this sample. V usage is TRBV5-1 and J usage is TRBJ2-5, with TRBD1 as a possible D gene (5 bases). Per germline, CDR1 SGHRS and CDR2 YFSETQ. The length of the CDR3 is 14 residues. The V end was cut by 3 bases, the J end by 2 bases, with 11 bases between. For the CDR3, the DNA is TGCGCCAGCAGCTCCGGACAACCGCAAGAGACCCAGTACTTC. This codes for CASSSGQPQETQYF.

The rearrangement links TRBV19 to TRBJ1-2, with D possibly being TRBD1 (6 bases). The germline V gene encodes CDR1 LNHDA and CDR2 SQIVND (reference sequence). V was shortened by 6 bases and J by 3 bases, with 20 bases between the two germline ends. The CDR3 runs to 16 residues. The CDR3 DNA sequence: TGTGCCAGTAGACACCTCGGGGGGGGCCCGTACTATGGCTACACCTTC. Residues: CASRHLGGGPYYGYTF.

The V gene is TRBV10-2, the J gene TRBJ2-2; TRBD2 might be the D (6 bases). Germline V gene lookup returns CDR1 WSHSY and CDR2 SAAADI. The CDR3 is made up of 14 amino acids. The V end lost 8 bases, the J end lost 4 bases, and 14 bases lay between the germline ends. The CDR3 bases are TGCGCCAGCCTCGGACTATTTCGCACCGGGGAGCTGTTTTTT. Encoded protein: CASLGLFRTGELFF.

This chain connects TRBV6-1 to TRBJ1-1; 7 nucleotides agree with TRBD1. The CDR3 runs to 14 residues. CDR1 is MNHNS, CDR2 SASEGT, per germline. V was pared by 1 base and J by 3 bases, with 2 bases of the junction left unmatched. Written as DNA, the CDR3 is TGTGCCAGCAGTGAAGAGGGGGCTCACACTGAAGCTTTCTTT. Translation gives CASSEEGAHTEAFF.

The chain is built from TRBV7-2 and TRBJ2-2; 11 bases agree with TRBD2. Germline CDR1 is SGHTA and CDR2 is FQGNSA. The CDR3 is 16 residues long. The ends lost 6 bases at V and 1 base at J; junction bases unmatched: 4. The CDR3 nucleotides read TGTGCCAGCAGGAATGGACTAGCGGGGAACACCGGGGAGCTGTTTTTT. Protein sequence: CASRNGLAGNTGELFF.

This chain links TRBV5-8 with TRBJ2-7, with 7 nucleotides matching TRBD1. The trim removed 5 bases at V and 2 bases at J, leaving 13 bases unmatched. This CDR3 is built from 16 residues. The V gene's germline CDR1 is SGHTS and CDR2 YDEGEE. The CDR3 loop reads CASRGHGATGTYEQYF. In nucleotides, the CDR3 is TGTGCCAGCAGGGGGCACGGGGCGACAGGGACCTACGAGCAGTACTTC.

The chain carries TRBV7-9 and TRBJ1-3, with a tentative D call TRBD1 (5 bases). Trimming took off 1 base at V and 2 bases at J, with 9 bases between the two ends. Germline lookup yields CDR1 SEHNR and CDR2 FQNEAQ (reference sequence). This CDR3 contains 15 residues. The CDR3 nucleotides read TGTGCCAGCAGCTTAGTCAGGGCCGCTGGAAACACCATATATTTT. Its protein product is CASSLVRAAGNTIYF.

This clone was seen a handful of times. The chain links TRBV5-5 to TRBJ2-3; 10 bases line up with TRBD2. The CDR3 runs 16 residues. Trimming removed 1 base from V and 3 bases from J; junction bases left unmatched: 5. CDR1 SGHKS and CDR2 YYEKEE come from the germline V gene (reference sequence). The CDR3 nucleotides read TGTGCCAGCAGCTTGCCACTTAGCGGGGGGACAGATACGCAGTATTTT. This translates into CASSLPLSGGTDTQYF.

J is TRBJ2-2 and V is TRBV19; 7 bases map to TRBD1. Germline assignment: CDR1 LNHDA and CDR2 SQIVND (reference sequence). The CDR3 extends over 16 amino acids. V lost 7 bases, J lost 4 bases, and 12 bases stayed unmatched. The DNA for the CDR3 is TGTGCCAGTAAAACGACCGGGACAGCGCTCACCGGGGAGCTGTTTTTT. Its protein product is CASKTTGTALTGELFF.

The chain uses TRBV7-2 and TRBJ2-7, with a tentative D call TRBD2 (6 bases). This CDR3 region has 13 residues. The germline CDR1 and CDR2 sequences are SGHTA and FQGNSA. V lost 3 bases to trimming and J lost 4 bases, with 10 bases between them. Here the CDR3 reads CASSFYGGYEQYF. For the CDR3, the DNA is TGTGCCAGCAGCTTCTATGGGGGGTACGAGCAGTACTTC.

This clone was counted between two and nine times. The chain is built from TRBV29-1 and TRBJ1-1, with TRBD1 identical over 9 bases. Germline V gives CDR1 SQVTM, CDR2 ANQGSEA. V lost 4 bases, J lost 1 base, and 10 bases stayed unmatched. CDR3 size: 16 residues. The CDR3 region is CSVVIGTGSRNTEAFF. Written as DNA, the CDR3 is TGCAGCGTTGTCATCGGGACAGGGTCTAGGAACACTGAAGCTTTCTTT.

The CDR3 loop is CASSLGGHSYEQYF. The CDR3 coding sequence is TGTGCCAGCAGTTTAGGGGGCCACTCCTACGAGCAGTACTTC. The V and J genes are TRBV27 and TRBJ2-7; the D gene is possibly TRBD1 (6 bases). This CDR3 is built from 14 residues. Germline V gene data show CDR1 as MNHEY and CDR2 as SMNVEV (reference sequence). V dropped 2 bases and J dropped 0 bases, with 8 bases sitting between them.

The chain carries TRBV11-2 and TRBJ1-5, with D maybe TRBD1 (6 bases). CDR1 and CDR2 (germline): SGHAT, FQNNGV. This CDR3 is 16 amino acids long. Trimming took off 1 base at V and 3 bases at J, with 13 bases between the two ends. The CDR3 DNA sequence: TGTGCCAGCAGCTTAGGCGTCACAGGGCCCAATCAGCCCCAGCATTTT. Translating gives CASSLGVTGPNQPQHF.

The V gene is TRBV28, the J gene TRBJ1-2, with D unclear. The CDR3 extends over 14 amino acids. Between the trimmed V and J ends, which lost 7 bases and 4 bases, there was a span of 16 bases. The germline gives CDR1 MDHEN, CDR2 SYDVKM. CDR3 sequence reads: CASTRPEGFYGYTF. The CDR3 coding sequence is TGTGCCAGCACTCGGCCGGAGGGATTCTATGGCTACACCTTC.